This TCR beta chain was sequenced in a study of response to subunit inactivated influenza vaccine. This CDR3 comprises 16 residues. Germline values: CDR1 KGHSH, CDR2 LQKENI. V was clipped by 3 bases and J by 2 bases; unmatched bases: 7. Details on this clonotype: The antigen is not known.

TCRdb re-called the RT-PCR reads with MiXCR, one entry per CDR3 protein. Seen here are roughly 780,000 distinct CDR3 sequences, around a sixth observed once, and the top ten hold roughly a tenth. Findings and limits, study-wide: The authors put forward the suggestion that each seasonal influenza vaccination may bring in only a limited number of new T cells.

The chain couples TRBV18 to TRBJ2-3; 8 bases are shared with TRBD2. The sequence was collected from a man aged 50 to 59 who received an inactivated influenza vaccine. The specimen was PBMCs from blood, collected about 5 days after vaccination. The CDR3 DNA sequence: TGTGCCAGCTCACCCGCGACTAGCGCAGCCACAGATACGCAGTATTTT. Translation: CASSPATSAATDTQYF.